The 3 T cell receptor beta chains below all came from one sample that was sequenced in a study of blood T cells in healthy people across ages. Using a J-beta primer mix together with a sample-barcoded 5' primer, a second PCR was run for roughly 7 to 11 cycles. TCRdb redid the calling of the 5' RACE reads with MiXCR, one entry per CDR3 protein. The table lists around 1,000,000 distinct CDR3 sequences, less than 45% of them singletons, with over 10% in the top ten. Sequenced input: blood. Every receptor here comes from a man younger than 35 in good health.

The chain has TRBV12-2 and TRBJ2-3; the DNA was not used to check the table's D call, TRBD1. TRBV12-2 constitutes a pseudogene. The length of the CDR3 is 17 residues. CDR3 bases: TGTGCAAGTCGCTCCACTCCCGACAGGGGGAAAACAGATACGCAGTATTTT. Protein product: CASRSTPDRGKTDTQYF.

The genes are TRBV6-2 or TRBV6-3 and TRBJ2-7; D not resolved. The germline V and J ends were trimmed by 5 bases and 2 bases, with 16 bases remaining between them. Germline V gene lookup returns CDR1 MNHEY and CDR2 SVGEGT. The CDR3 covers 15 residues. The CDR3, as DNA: TGTGCCAGCAGTCCGAGAGAATCGGGCCCCTACGAGCAGTACTTC. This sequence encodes CASSPRESGPYEQYF.

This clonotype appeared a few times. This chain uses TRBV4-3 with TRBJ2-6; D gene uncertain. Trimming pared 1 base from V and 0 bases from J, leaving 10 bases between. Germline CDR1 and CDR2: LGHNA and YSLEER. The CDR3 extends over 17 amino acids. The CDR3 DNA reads TGCGCCAGCAGCCAAGGGGTTGTAAGCTCTGGGGCCAACGTCCTGACTTTC. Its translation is CASSQGVVSSGANVLTF.